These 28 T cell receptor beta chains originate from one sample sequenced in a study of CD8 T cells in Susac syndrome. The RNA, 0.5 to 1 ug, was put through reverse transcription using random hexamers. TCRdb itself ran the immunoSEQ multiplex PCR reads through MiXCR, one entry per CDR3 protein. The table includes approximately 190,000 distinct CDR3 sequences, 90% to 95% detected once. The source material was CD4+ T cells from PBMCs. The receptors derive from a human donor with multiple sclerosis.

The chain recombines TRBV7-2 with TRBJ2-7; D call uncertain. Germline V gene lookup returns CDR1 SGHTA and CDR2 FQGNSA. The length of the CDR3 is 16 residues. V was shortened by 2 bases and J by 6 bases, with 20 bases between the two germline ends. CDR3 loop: CASSLSGVPPPLEQYF. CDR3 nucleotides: TGTGCCAGCAGCTTAAGTGGGGTACCCCCCCCTCTCGAGCAGTACTTC.

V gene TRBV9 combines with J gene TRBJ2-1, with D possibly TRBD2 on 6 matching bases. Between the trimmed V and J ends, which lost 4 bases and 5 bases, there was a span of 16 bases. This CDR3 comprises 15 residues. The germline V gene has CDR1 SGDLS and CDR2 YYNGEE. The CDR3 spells CASSMGLAGDNEQFF. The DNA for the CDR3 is TGTGCCAGCAGCATGGGACTTGCCGGCGACAATGAGCAGTTCTTC.

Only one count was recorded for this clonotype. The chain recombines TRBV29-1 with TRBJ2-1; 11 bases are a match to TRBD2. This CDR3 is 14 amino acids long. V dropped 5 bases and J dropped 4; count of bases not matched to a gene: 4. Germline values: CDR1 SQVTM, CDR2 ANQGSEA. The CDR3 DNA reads TGCAGCGTTACGGGACTAGCGGTTTACAATGAGCAGTTCTTC. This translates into CSVTGLAVYNEQFF.

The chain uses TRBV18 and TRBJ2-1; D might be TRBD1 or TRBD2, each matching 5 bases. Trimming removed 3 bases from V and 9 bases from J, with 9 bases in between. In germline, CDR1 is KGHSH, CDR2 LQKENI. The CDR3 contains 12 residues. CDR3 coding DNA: TGTGCCAGCTCACCGGGGGAAAGTGAGCAGTTCTTC. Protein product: CASSPGESEQFF.

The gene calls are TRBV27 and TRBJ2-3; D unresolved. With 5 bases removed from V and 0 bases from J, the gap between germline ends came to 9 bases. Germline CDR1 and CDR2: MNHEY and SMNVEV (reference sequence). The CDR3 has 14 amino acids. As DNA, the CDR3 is TGTGCCAGCAGTAATAGGGTTAGCACAGATACGCAGTATTTT. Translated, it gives CASSNRVSTDTQYF.

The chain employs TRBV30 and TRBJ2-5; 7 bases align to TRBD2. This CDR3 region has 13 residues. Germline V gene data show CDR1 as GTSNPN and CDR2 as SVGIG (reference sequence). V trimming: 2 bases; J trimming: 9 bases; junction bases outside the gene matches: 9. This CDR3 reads CAWSLTSVGAQYF. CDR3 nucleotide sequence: TGTGCCTGGAGTCTTACTAGCGTTGGGGCCCAGTACTTC.

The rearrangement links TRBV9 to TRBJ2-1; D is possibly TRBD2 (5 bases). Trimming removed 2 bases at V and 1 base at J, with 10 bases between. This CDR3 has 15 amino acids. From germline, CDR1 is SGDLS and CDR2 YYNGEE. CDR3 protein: CASSVDGNSYNEQFF. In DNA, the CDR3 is TGTGCCAGCAGCGTCGACGGGAATTCCTACAATGAGCAGTTCTTC.

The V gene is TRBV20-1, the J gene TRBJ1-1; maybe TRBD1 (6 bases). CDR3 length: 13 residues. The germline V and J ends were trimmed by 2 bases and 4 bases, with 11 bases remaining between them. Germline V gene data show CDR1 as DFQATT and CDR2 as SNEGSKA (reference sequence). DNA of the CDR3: TGCAGTGCTAGAACAACAGGGATCACTGAAGCTTTCTTT. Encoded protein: CSARTTGITEAFF.

CDR3 coding DNA: TGTGCCAGCAGCATCGGGACACTGAACACTGAAGCTTTCTTT. As protein: CASSIGTLNTEAFF. The V and J genes are TRBV9 and TRBJ1-1, with D perhaps TRBD1 (6 bases). The CDR3 runs 14 residues. Germline V CDR1 and CDR2: SGDLS, YYNGEE. V was clipped by 4 bases and J by 0 bases, with 10 bases between them.

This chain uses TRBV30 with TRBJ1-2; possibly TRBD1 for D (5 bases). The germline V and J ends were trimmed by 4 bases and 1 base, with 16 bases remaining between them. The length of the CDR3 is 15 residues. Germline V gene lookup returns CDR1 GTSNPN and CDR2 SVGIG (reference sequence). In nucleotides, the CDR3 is TGTGCCTGGACTACCAAGGGGAGGAGTAACTATGGCTACACCTTC. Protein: CAWTTKGRSNYGYTF. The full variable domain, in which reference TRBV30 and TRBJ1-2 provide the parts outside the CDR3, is SQTIHQWPATLVQPVGSPLSLECTVEGTSNPNLYWYRQAAGRGLQLLFYSVGIGQISSEVPQNLSASRPQDRQFILSSKKLLLSDSGFYLCAWTTKGRSNYGYTFGSGTRLTVV.

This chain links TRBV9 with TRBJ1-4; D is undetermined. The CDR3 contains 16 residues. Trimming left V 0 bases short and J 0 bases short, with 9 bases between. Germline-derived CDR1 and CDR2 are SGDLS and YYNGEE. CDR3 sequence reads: CASSVGRGSTNEKLFF. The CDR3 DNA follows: TGTGCCAGCAGCGTAGGCCGAGGATCAACTAATGAAAAACTGTTTTTT.

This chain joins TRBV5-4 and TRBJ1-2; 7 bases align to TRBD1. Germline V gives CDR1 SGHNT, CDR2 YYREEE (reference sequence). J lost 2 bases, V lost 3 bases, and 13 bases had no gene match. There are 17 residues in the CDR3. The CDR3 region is CASSSPRADRRNYGYTF. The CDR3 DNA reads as TGTGCCAGCAGCTCCCCCCGGGCGGACAGGCGGAACTATGGCTACACCTTC.

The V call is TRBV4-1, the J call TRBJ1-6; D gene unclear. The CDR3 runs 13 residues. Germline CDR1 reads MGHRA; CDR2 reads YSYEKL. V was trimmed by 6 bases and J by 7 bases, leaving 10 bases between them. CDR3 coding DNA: TGCGCCAGCAGTTGGAGAAAAAATTCACCCCTCCACTTT. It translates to CASSWRKNSPLHF.

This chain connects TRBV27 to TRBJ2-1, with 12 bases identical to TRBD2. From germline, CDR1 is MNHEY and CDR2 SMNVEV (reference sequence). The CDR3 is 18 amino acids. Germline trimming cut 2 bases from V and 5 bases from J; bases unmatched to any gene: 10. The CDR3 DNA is TGTGCCAGCAGTTTAGGGACTAGCGGGCGCAAAGGGCACAATGAGCAGTTCTTC. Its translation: CASSLGTSGRKGHNEQFF.

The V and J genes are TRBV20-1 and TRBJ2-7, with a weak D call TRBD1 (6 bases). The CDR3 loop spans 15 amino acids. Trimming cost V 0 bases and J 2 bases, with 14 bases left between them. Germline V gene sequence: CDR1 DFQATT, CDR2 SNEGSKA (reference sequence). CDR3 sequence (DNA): TGCAGTGCTAGAGACATACGACAGGCAGCCTACGAGCAGTACTTC. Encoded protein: CSARDIRQAAYEQYF.

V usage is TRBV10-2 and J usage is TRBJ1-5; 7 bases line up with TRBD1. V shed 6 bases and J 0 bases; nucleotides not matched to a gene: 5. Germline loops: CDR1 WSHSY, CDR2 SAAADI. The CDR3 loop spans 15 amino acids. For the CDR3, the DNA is TGCGCCAGCAGCCGGGACAGAAATAGCAATCAGCCCCAGCATTTT. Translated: CASSRDRNSNQPQHF.

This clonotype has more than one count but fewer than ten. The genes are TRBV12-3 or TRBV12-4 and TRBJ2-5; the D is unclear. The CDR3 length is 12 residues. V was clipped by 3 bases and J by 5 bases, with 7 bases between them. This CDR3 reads CASSFPEETQYF. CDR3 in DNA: TGTGCCAGCAGTTTTCCAGAGGAGACCCAGTACTTC.

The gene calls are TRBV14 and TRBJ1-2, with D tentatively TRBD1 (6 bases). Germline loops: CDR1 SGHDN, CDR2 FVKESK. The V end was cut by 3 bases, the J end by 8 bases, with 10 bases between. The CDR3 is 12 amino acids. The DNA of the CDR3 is TGTGCCAGCAGCCAGTACAGGGACGGCTACACCTTC. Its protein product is CASSQYRDGYTF.

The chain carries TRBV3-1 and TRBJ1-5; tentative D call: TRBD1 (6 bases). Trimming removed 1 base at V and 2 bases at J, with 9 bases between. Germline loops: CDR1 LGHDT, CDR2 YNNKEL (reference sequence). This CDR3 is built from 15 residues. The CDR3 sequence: CASSQGTARNQPQHF. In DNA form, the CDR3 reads TGTGCCAGCAGCCAAGGGACAGCCCGCAATCAGCCCCAGCATTTT.

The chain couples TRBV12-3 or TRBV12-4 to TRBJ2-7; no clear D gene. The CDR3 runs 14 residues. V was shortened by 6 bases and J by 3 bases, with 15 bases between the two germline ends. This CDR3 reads CASRWGSAFYEQYF. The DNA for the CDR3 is TGTGCCAGCAGGTGGGGATCCGCTTTCTACGAGCAGTACTTC.

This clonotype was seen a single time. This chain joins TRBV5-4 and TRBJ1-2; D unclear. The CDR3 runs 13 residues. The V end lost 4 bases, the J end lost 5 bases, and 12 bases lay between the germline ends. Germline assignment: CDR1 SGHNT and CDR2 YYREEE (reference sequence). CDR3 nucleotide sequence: TGTGCCAGCAGCCGGGATACGGGTTATGGCTACACCTTC. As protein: CASSRDTGYGYTF.

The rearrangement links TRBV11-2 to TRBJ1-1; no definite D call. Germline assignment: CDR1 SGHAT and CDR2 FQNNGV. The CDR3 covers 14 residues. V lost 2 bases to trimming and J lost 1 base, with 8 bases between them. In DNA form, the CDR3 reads TGTGCCAGCAGCTTAATGTACGCGAACACTGAAGCTTTCTTT. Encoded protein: CASSLMYANTEAFF.

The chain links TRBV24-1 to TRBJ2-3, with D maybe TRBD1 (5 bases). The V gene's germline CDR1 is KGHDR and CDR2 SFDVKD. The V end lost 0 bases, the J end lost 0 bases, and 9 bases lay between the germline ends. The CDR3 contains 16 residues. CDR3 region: CATSDLNGHSTDTQYF. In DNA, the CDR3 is TGTGCCACCAGTGATTTGAATGGACACAGCACAGATACGCAGTATTTT.

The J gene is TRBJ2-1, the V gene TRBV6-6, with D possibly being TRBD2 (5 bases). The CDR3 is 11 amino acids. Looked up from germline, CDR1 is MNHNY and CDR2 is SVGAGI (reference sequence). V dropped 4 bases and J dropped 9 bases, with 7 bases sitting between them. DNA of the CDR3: TGTGCCAGCAGTTCCGGAGGTGAGCAGTTCTTC. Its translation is CASSSGGEQFF.

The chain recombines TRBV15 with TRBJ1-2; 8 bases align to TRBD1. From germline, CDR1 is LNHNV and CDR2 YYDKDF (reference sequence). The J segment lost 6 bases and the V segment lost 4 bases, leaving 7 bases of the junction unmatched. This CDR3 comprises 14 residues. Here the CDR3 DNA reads TGTGCCACCAGCAAAAGACAGGGGCAAGATGGCTACACCTTC. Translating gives CATSKRQGQDGYTF.

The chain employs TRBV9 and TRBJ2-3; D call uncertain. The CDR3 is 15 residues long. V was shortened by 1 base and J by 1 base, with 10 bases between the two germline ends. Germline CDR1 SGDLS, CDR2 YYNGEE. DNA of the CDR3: TGTGCCAGCAGCGTAACCCTCCTTCGCACAGATACGCAGTATTTT. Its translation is CASSVTLLRTDTQYF.

The CDR3 DNA follows: TGCAGTGCTAGAGATCTGACGGGACAGGCGCTTCAGCCCCAGCATTTT. This encodes CSARDLTGQALQPQHF. The chain employs TRBV20-1 and TRBJ1-5, with TRBD1 matching over 8 bases. With 0 bases clipped from V and 6 bases from J, the junction kept 10 bases outside the gene matches. The CDR3 totals 16 residues. Germline-derived CDR1 and CDR2 are DFQATT and SNEGSKA (reference sequence).

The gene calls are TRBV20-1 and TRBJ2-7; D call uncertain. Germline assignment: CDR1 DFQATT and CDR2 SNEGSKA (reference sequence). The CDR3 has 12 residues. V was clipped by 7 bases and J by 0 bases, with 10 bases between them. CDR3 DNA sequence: TGCAGTGACTACAGTAGCTCCTACGAGCAGTACTTC. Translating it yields CSDYSSSYEQYF.